The 20 T cell receptor beta chains presented below share a single source sample, sequenced in a study of CD8 T cells in ankylosing spondylitis. A single record per CDR3 protein comes from TCRdb applying MiXCR to the 5' RACE reads. The sample has 130,000 to 150,000 distinct CDR3 sequences; about 8% are singletons. The sample taken for sequencing was synovial fluid, either unsorted or a sorted T cell fraction (not recorded which). These receptors all come from a male donor with ankylosing spondylitis.

This clonotype was counted at least ten times. This chain uses TRBV20-1 with TRBJ1-1, with D perhaps matching TRBD1 (6 bases). Germline lookup yields CDR1 DFQATT and CDR2 SNEGSKA (reference sequence). V was clipped by 6 bases and J by 5 bases, with 16 bases between them. The CDR3 length is 13 residues. Written as DNA, the CDR3 is TGCAGTGCACCAGGGGTGGGAGAGACTGAAGCTTTCTTT. This gives the protein CSAPGVGETEAFF.

This clonotype showed up just a few times. This sequence joins TRBV7-8 and TRBJ1-1; D is unclear. This CDR3 has 14 residues. The germline V gene has CDR1 SGHVS and CDR2 FQNEAQ. Trimming pared 0 bases from V and 5 bases from J, leaving 10 bases between. CDR3 region: CASSLAGDWTEAFF. In nucleotides, the CDR3 is TGTGCCAGCAGCTTAGCTGGGGATTGGACTGAAGCTTTCTTT.

This sequence joins TRBV11-2 and TRBJ2-2; a possible D gene is TRBD1 (5 bases). Germline V gene data show CDR1 as SGHAT and CDR2 as FQNNGV. The V end lost 2 bases, the J end lost 2 bases, and 12 bases lay between the germline ends. The CDR3 is made up of 16 amino acids. The CDR3 DNA reads TGTGCCAGCAGCTTACGGCTCGACAGCAACACCGGGGAGCTGTTTTTT. It yields the protein CASSLRLDSNTGELFF. Looking up the rest from reference TRBV11-2 and TRBJ2-2 gives the full variable domain: EAGVAQSPRYKIIEKRQSVAFWCNPISGHATLYWYQQILGQGPKLLIQFQNNGVVDDSQLPKDRFSAERLKGVDSTLKIQPAKLEDSAVYLCASSLRLDSNTGELFFGEGSRLTVL.

CDR3 in DNA: TGCAGCGTTGAACCAGGGGGGGAGGACATTCAGTACTTC. Translation gives CSVEPGGEDIQYF. V usage is TRBV29-1 and J usage is TRBJ2-4; D might be TRBD1 or TRBD2, each matching 7 bases. The CDR3 runs 13 residues. V lost 2 bases, J lost 8 bases, and 13 bases lay in between. Germline CDR1 is SQVTM and CDR2 is ANQGSEA. Looking up the rest from reference TRBV29-1 and TRBJ2-4 gives the full variable domain: SAVISQKPSRDICQRGTSLTIQCQVDSQVTMMFWYRQQPGQSLTLIATANQGSEATYESGFVIDKFPISRPNLTFSTLTVSNMSPEDSSIYLCSVEPGGEDIQYFGAGTRLSVL.

This clonotype was detected many times. V is TRBV24-1 and J is TRBJ2-3, with TRBD2 matching 8 bases. The CDR3 has 16 amino acids. CDR1 KGHDR and CDR2 SFDVKD come from the germline V gene. J was trimmed by 1 base and V by 4 bases; bases with no gene match: 6. The CDR3 spells CATSEDLAGGTDTQYF. Here the CDR3 DNA reads TGTGCCACCAGTGAGGACCTAGCGGGCGGCACAGATACGCAGTATTTT.

The rearrangement joins TRBV2 to TRBJ1-2; the D is unclear. Looked up from germline, CDR1 is SNHLY and CDR2 is FYNNEI. Trimming cost V 6 bases and J 4 bases, with 9 bases left between them. This CDR3 comprises 12 residues. This chain's CDR3 is CASSYNAYGYTF. CDR3 bases: TGTGCCAGCAGCTATAATGCCTATGGCTACACCTTC. The complete variable domain, with remaining parts taken from reference TRBV2 and TRBJ1-2, reads EPEVTQTPSHQVTQMGQEVILRCVPISNHLYFYWYRQILGQKVEFLVSFYNNEISEKSEIFDDQFSVERPDGSNFTLKIRSTKLEDSAMYFCASSYNAYGYTFGSGTRLTVV.

The sample holds many counts of this clonotype. The gene calls are TRBV6-6 and TRBJ1-1; D remains unclear. This CDR3 spans 11 amino acids. V dropped 2 bases and J dropped 8 bases, with 6 bases sitting between them. Germline V gives CDR1 MNHNY, CDR2 SVGAGI (reference sequence). This CDR3 reads CASSYTSEAFF. In DNA, the CDR3 is TGTGCCAGCAGTTACACCAGCGAAGCTTTCTTT.

This clonotype was picked up many times. The chain is built from TRBV2 and TRBJ2-1; possible D gene TRBD1, 5 bases. The V end lost 6 bases, the J end lost 6 bases, and 9 bases lay between the germline ends. Germline V gene sequence: CDR1 SNHLY, CDR2 FYNNEI. The CDR3 sequence is 12 residues long. CDR3 amino acids: CASREQVNEQFF. Written as DNA, the CDR3 is TGTGCCAGCAGGGAACAGGTCAATGAGCAGTTCTTC.

There are many counts of this clonotype. J is TRBJ2-2 and V is TRBV20-1, with a tentative D call TRBD2 (6 bases). Trimming removed 5 bases at V and 6 bases at J, with 16 bases between. Germline lookup yields CDR1 DFQATT and CDR2 SNEGSKA (reference sequence). CDR3 length: 14 amino acids. CDR3 nucleotide sequence: TGCAGTGCTCGCCCGTTCGGGAGCGCCGGGGAGCTGTTTTTT. This gives the protein CSARPFGSAGELFF.

There are a few counts of this clonotype. This chain uses TRBV28 with TRBJ2-7; 10 bases map to TRBD2. The CDR3 is 15 residues long. CDR1 and CDR2 from the germline V gene are MDHEN and SYDVKM. Trimming cost V 6 bases and J 4 bases; bases outside gene matches: 9. Here the CDR3 reads CASRDPGLAKYEQYF. The CDR3 DNA reads as TGTGCCAGCAGAGACCCGGGACTAGCGAAATACGAGCAGTACTTC.

This clonotype was recorded many times. The J gene is TRBJ1-1, the V gene TRBV6-1; 11 positions agree with TRBD1. CDR1 and CDR2 from the germline V gene are MNHNS and SASEGT. The CDR3 is made up of 16 amino acids. The V and J ends lost 8 bases and 5 bases, in that order; junction bases with no gene match: 13. CDR3 DNA: TGTGCCAGCGCGAATTACTACCGGGACAGGGGGACTGAAGCTTTCTTT. Residues: CASANYYRDRGTEAFF.

This clonotype was detected only a few times. The gene calls are TRBV5-1 and TRBJ1-1; TRBD1 matches at 9 bases. Germline assignment: CDR1 SGHRS and CDR2 YFSETQ. CDR3 size: 13 residues. J was trimmed by 6 bases and V by 0 bases; bases with no gene match: 0. The CDR3, as DNA: TGCGCCAGCAGCTTGGGACAGGGGGCTGAAGCTTTCTTT. This codes for CASSLGQGAEAFF.

The chain couples TRBV7-2 to TRBJ2-2; weak D call: TRBD2 (6 bases). V lost 5 bases and J lost 4, with 17 bases in between. This CDR3 comprises 16 residues. From germline, CDR1 is SGHTA and CDR2 FQGNSA. The CDR3 DNA reads as TGTGCCAGCAGCCAGCCGCGGGGCCCGGCCACCGGGGAGCTGTTTTTT. Its translation is CASSQPRGPATGELFF.

This clonotype was found many times. This chain joins TRBV20-1 and TRBJ2-3, with D possibly TRBD1 on 6 matching bases. The germline V gene has CDR1 DFQATT and CDR2 SNEGSKA (reference sequence). The CDR3 contains 15 residues. Trimming stripped 3 bases from V and 3 bases from J, with 16 bases between. In nucleotides, the CDR3 is TGCAGTGCTAGCTCAGGGGCCTCTGGGACAGATACGCAGTATTTT. Its translation is CSASSGASGTDTQYF.

V usage is TRBV6-5 and J usage is TRBJ2-7; TRBD1 is a possible D gene (6 bases). Trimming stripped 4 bases from V and 2 bases from J, with 12 bases between. There are 14 residues in the CDR3. The germline gives CDR1 MNHEY, CDR2 SVGAGI. In DNA form, the CDR3 reads TGTGCCAGCAGTTCGCAGGGGCCGCCCTACGAGCAGTACTTC. Protein sequence: CASSSQGPPYEQYF.

This clonotype occurred many times. The chain couples TRBV5-1 to TRBJ2-2; possible D gene TRBD1, 5 bases. V shed 0 bases and J shed 2 bases, with 8 bases lying between them. The CDR3 sequence is 15 residues long. Germline loops: CDR1 SGHRS, CDR2 YFSETQ. CDR3 coding DNA: TGCGCCAGCAGCTTGGTAGGGGAAAACACCGGGGAGCTGTTTTTT. Its protein is CASSLVGENTGELFF. Looking up the rest from reference TRBV5-1 and TRBJ2-2 gives the full variable domain: KAGVTQTPRYLIKTRGQQVTLSCSPISGHRSVSWYQQTPGQGLQFLFEYFSETQRNKGNFPGRFSGRQFSNSRSEMNVSTLELGDSALYLCASSLVGENTGELFFGEGSRLTVL.

The V gene is TRBV5-1, the J gene TRBJ1-6; TRBD1 aligns across 7 bases. Germline lookup yields CDR1 SGHRS and CDR2 YFSETQ. After removal of 5 bases from V and 5 bases from J, the junction contained 7 bases not matched to a gene. CDR3 size: 15 residues. CDR3 region: CASRNYRGDNSPLHF. CDR3 coding DNA: TGCGCCAGCAGAAATTACAGGGGTGATAATTCACCCCTCCACTTT.

CDR3 region: CAIKAGGDEQFF. As DNA, the CDR3 is TGTGCCATCAAAGCAGGGGGGGATGAGCAGTTCTTC. The rearrangement uses TRBV10-3 and TRBJ2-1; D is perhaps TRBD1 or TRBD2 (7 bases each). Germline CDR1 reads ENHRY; CDR2 reads SYGVKD. V lost 7 bases to trimming and J lost 8 bases, with 12 bases between them. This CDR3 spans 12 amino acids.

This clonotype has a count of ten or more. The chain uses TRBV20-1 and TRBJ2-1, with 12 bases that match TRBD2. The CDR3 extends over 16 amino acids. V shed 1 base and J 7 bases; nucleotides not matched to a gene: 8. From germline, CDR1 is DFQATT and CDR2 SNEGSKA (reference sequence). The CDR3 region is CSARAWTSGVLNEQFF. The CDR3 region has the DNA TGCAGTGCTAGAGCTTGGACTAGCGGGGTATTGAATGAGCAGTTCTTC.

This clonotype was found many times. V usage is TRBV6-1 and J usage is TRBJ2-7; TRBD2 is a possible D gene (5 bases). The V end lost 5 bases, the J end lost 3 bases, and 17 bases lay between the germline ends. The germline V gene has CDR1 MNHNS and CDR2 SASEGT. This CDR3 comprises 15 residues. This CDR3 is CASSPSRAGDYEQYF. The CDR3 DNA reads as TGTGCCAGCAGTCCTTCGAGGGCCGGAGACTACGAGCAGTACTTC.